These 20 T cell receptor beta chains were all obtained from the same sample, sequenced in a study of blood T cell repertoires in COVID-19. Sequenced by immunoSEQ multiplex PCR; TCRdb stores in-frame clones only, minus some. The repertoire holds about 110,000 clones, with around 84% as singletons. Sequenced: peripheral blood. The receptors come from a human donor in a cohort sampled during active COVID-19.

This clone is a singleton in its sample. The rearrangement joins TRBV7-8 to TRBJ2-7, with 10 nucleotides matching TRBD2. V shed 3 bases and J 6 bases; nucleotides not matched to a gene: 2. The germline V gene encodes CDR1 SGHVS and CDR2 FQNEAQ. This CDR3 spans 13 amino acids. In nucleotides, the CDR3 is TGTGCCAGCAGCTTGACTAGCGGGTTCGAGCAGTACTTC. Amino acids: CASSLTSGFEQYF.

The CDR3 loop reads CASSPTGFEYEQYF. In DNA form, the CDR3 reads TGCGCCAGCAGCCCGACAGGGTTTGAATACGAGCAGTACTTC. The chain recombines TRBV4-1 with TRBJ2-7; 7 positions agree with TRBD1. The CDR3 consists of 14 residues. The germline V gene has CDR1 MGHRA and CDR2 YSYEKL. The V and J ends lost 4 bases and 4 bases, in that order; junction bases with no gene match: 7.

The chain employs TRBV3-1 (or the pseudogene TRBV3-2) and TRBJ2-7, with 8 positions matching TRBD2. V lost 4 bases and J lost 2; bases outside the gene matches: 13. The CDR3 totals 17 residues. Germline V gene lookup returns CDR1 LGHDT and CDR2 YNNKEL (reference sequence). CDR3: CASSPPIGRGAAYEQYF. DNA of the CDR3: TGTGCCAGCAGCCCTCCCATCGGGAGGGGGGCCGCCTACGAGCAGTACTTC.

V and J are TRBV28 and TRBJ1-1, with TRBD1 matching 9 bases. The CDR3 contains 15 residues. CDR1 MDHEN and CDR2 SYDVKM come from the germline V gene. The ends lost 5 bases at V and 4 bases at J; junction bases unmatched: 8. The CDR3 spells CASSPNRGRGTEAFF. In DNA form, the CDR3 reads TGTGCCAGCAGTCCCAACAGGGGGCGGGGCACTGAAGCTTTCTTT.

V is TRBV29-1 and J is TRBJ1-2; the D gene is possibly TRBD1 (6 bases). Deletions cut 2 bases from V and 4 bases from J, with 8 bases between. This CDR3 has 12 amino acids. Looked up from germline, CDR1 is SQVTM and CDR2 is ANQGSEA. CDR3 sequence: CSVERGGYGYTF. In DNA form, the CDR3 reads TGCAGCGTTGAACGAGGGGGCTATGGCTACACCTTC. Filled out from reference TRBV29-1 and TRBJ1-2, the complete variable domain reads SAVISQKPSRDICQRGTSLTIQCQVDSQVTMMFWYRQQPGQSLTLIATANQGSEATYESGFVIDKFPISRPNLTFSTLTVSNMSPEDSSIYLCSVERGGYGYTFGSGTRLTVV.

The gene calls are TRBV10-3 and TRBJ2-1, with 10 bases matching TRBD2. After removal of 6 bases from V and 2 bases from J, the junction contained 7 bases not matched to a gene. Germline V gene data show CDR1 as ENHRY and CDR2 as SYGVKD. The CDR3 runs 16 residues. The CDR3 DNA reads TGTGCCATCAGCCCACTAGCGGGAAGCGCCTACAATGAGCAGTTCTTC. Protein sequence: CAISPLAGSAYNEQFF.

The V and J genes are TRBV18 and TRBJ1-6; TRBD1 matches at 8 bases. Germline CDR1 and CDR2: KGHSH and LQKENI. The CDR3 contains 15 residues. V lost 3 bases to trimming and J lost 6 bases; unmatched junction nucleotides: 4. The CDR3 region has the DNA TGTGCCAGCTCACCGGGACAGGAACCTAATTCACCCCTCCACTTT. Protein product: CASSPGQEPNSPLHF.

This clone was detected only a few times. The V gene is TRBV28, the J gene TRBJ2-1; 10 bases align to TRBD2. J gave up 7 bases and V 6 bases, and 6 bases lay outside the gene matches. Per germline, CDR1 MDHEN and CDR2 SYDVKM. This CDR3 region has 14 residues. The CDR3 coding sequence is TGTGCCAGCAGCCTCGGACTAGCGGTTAATGAGCAGTTCTTC. Translated, it gives CASSLGLAVNEQFF.

The chain has TRBV5-1 and TRBJ2-1; the match to TRBD2 covers 12 bases. The germline gives CDR1 SGHRS, CDR2 YFSETQ. There are 17 residues in the CDR3. V lost 0 bases and J lost 2; bases outside the gene matches: 3. The CDR3 is CASSLGLAGGPYNEQFF. As DNA, the CDR3 is TGCGCCAGCAGCTTGGGTCTAGCGGGGGGGCCCTACAATGAGCAGTTCTTC.

The chain is built from TRBV7-8 and TRBJ2-1; 12 nucleotides align to TRBD2. The V segment lost 3 bases and the J segment 8 bases; nucleotides outside the gene matches: 5. Germline V gene sequence: CDR1 SGHVS, CDR2 FQNEAQ. The CDR3 has 15 residues. The CDR3 DNA reads as TGTGCCAGCAGCTTCAGACTAGCGGGAGTCTATGAGCAGTTCTTC. It specifies CASSFRLAGVYEQFF.

This chain uses TRBV6-5 with TRBJ1-1; D is unresolved. The germline gives CDR1 MNHEY, CDR2 SVGAGI. V lost 0 bases and J lost 5, with 13 bases in between. The CDR3 loop spans 15 amino acids. The CDR3 region has the DNA TGTGCCAGCAGTTACTCGAGGCTCTGGAAGACTGAAGCTTTCTTT. Its protein is CASSYSRLWKTEAFF.

This clone was seen a single time. V and J are TRBV9 and TRBJ2-1; D is possibly TRBD1 (6 bases). The CDR3 runs to 13 residues. Germline V gives CDR1 SGDLS, CDR2 YYNGEE. With 0 bases removed from V and 12 bases from J, the gap between germline ends came to 13 bases. The CDR3 coding sequence is TGTGCCAGCAGCGTAGTAGGACAGTCTTTGCAGTTCTTC. It specifies CASSVVGQSLQFF.

The chain employs TRBV6-5 and TRBJ1-5, with 10 bases identical to TRBD1. The germline V gene has CDR1 MNHEY and CDR2 SVGAGI. This CDR3 is 15 amino acids long. With 2 bases clipped from V and 4 bases from J, the junction kept 2 bases outside the gene matches. The CDR3 loop is CASSYGGQGNQPQHF. CDR3 nucleotides: TGTGCCAGCAGTTACGGGGGACAGGGGAATCAGCCCCAGCATTTT.

This chain joins TRBV7-2 and TRBJ2-1, with TRBD2 identical over 7 bases. The trim removed 3 bases at V and 7 bases at J, leaving 9 bases unmatched. Germline loops: CDR1 SGHTA, CDR2 FQGNSA. This CDR3 region has 15 residues. Here the CDR3 reads CASSFLTGGVNEQFF. In DNA form, the CDR3 reads TGTGCCAGCAGCTTCCTAACTGGGGGGGTTAATGAGCAGTTCTTC.

J is TRBJ1-1 and V is TRBV7-2; TRBD1 aligns across 7 bases. CDR3 size: 13 residues. Germline CDR1 is SGHTA and CDR2 is FQGNSA. V gave up 5 bases and J gave up 4 bases; unmatched junction bases: 4. CDR3 region: CASSRQGITEAFF. For the CDR3, the DNA is TGTGCCAGCAGCCGACAGGGTATCACTGAAGCTTTCTTT.

The rearrangement links TRBV19 to TRBJ2-3; D gene uncertain. The germline CDR1 and CDR2 sequences are LNHDA and SQIVND (reference sequence). V lost 5 bases and J 2 bases, leaving 5 bases between the germline ends. This CDR3 is built from 12 residues. This CDR3 is CASSLPTDTQYF. The CDR3 nucleotides are TGTGCCAGTAGTCTCCCCACAGATACGCAGTATTTT.

The rearrangement joins TRBV4-1 to TRBJ1-1; 9 bases line up with TRBD1. In germline, CDR1 is MGHRA, CDR2 YSYEKL. V was clipped by 2 bases and J by 2 bases; unmatched bases: 6. The CDR3 length is 16 residues. The CDR3 bases are TGCGCCAGCAGCCAATCGACAGGGGGGACCAACACTGAAGCTTTCTTT. Translation gives CASSQSTGGTNTEAFF.

J is TRBJ1-1 and V is TRBV6-5, with D possibly matching TRBD1 (5 bases). V shed 9 bases and J shed 1 base, with 12 bases lying between them. Germline-derived CDR1 and CDR2 are MNHEY and SVGAGI. This CDR3 comprises 13 residues. The CDR3: CASLPRGNTEAFF. Here the CDR3 DNA reads TGTGCCAGTTTACCAAGGGGGAACACTGAAGCTTTCTTT.

V gene TRBV14 combines with J gene TRBJ2-3; 8 nucleotides match TRBD2. CDR3 length equals 15 residues. Germline V gives CDR1 SGHDN, CDR2 FVKESK. V shed 4 bases, J shed 6 bases, and the junction held 9 bases outside the gene matches. The CDR3 region has the DNA TGTGCCAGCAGCCCATCCGCGGGGGGCGGCGATACGCAGTATTTT. Protein: CASSPSAGGGDTQYF. The full variable domain, completed using reference TRBV14 and TRBJ2-3, is EAGVTQFPSHSVIEKGQTVTLRCDPISGHDNLYWYRRVMGKEIKFLLHFVKESKQDESGMPNNRFLAERTGGTYSTLKVQPAELEDSGVYFCASSPSAGGGDTQYFGPGTRLTVL.

The rearrangement uses TRBV5-6 and TRBJ1-1; a possible D gene is TRBD1 (6 bases). Germline V gene lookup returns CDR1 SGHDT and CDR2 YYEEEE. The CDR3 is 15 residues long. Trimming removed 4 bases from V and 10 bases from J, with 23 bases in between. CDR3 bases: TGTGCCAGCAGCCCATGGACAGTATCCTTATTCTCAGCTTTCTTT. Translated: CASSPWTVSLFSAFF. The full variable domain, with the rest looked up from reference TRBV5-6 and TRBJ1-1, is DAGVTQSPTHLIKTRGQQVTLRCSPKSGHDTVSWYQQALGQGPQFIFQYYEEEERQRGNFPDRFSGHQFPNYSSELNVNALLLGDSALYLCASSPWTVSLFSAFFGQGTRLTVV.